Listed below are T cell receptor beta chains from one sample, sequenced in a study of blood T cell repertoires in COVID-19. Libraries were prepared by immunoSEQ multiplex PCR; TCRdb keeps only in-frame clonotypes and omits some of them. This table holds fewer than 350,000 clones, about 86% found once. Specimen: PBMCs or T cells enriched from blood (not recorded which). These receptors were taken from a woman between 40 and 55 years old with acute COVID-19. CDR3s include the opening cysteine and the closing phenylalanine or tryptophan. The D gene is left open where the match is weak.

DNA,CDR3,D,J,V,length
TGTGCCAGCAGCTCCGCGACTACCCCCACTGAAGCTTTCTTT,CASSSATTPTEAFF,-,TRBJ1-1,TRBV7-2,14
TGTGCCAGCAGCTTAGCGGAACTACTCGGCAGGGGGGACAATCAGCCCCAGCATTTT,CASSLAELLGRGDNQPQHF,TRBD1,TRBJ1-5,TRBV7-2,19
TGTGCCAGCAGCTCGACAGGGGACTATGGCTACACCTTC,CASSSTGDYGYTF,TRBD1,TRBJ1-2,TRBV7-9,13
TGTGCCAGCAGCTTAGCGGGACTAGAGAACACTGAAGCTTTCTTT,CASSLAGLENTEAFF,-,TRBJ1-1,TRBV7-9,15
TGCGCCAGCAGCTTCGGACACGGCGGGAGTGTCGACGAGCAGTACTTC,CASSFGHGGSVDEQYF,TRBD2,TRBJ2-7,TRBV5-1,16
TGTGCCAGCAGTGATCGAAGGACTAGCGGGGGGGCTGAGCAGTTCTTC,CASSDRRTSGGAEQFF,TRBD2,TRBJ2-1,TRBV2,16
TGTGCCAGCAGTTTCGGGACAGGGGAAATCCGACTAGCGGAAATAACCTACGAGCAGTACTTC,CASSFGTGEIRLAEITYEQYF,-,TRBJ2-7,TRBV28,21
TGTGCCAGCAGTTTAAGAGGCGGGAACAACTATGGCTACACCTTC,CASSLRGGNNYGYTF,-,TRBJ1-2,TRBV28,15
TGTGCCAGCAGTTACGGGAGAACGGGGACAGGGGGAAATGAGCAGTTCTTC,CASSYGRTGTGGNEQFF,TRBD1,TRBJ2-1,TRBV6-2/TRBV6-3,17
TGTGCCAGCAGCGTAGGTCGGGCTAGCGGGGGCTACCCCCACTCCTACAATGAGCAGTTCTTC,CASSVGRASGGYPHSYNEQFF,TRBD2,TRBJ2-1,TRBV9,21
TGTGCCAGCTCCCCGTCCGGGGGGGGCTACGAGCAGTACTTC,CASSPSGGGYEQYF,TRBD2,TRBJ2-7,TRBV18,14
TGTGCCAGCAGCTTTTACCCGGGACAGGGGATTCAGCCCCAGCATTTT,CASSFYPGQGIQPQHF,TRBD1,TRBJ1-5,TRBV7-2,16
TGTGCCATCAGTGAGTCGAGGGTCGGACTGGCGGCAGGAAACACCATATATTTT,CAISESRVGLAAGNTIYF,-,TRBJ1-3,TRBV10-3,18
TGTGCCAGCTCAACCACAGAGTTCTATGGCTACACCTTC,CASSTTEFYGYTF,-,TRBJ1-2,TRBV18,13
TGTGCCAGCAGCCGCCTACAGGGCTACGAGCAGTACTTC,CASSRLQGYEQYF,-,TRBJ2-7,TRBV7-8,13
TGTGCCAGTAGCCTTCAGACAGGGACATATGGCTACACCTTC,CASSLQTGTYGYTF,TRBD1,TRBJ1-2,TRBV19,14
TGTGCCAGCAGCTTAACACTCTCCTCCGAGCAGTACTTC,CASSLTLSSEQYF,-,TRBJ2-7,TRBV7-3,13